This T cell receptor beta chain derives from a study of cytomegalovirus exposure and HLA in healthy donors. Regarding this clone: Its specificity is not known.

Study-wide results and caveats: There were approximately 150 TCR beta chains listed as cytomegalovirus-associated. Researchers had no immune exposure information except CMV serostatus available.

This CDR3 has 15 amino acids. Germline V gene data show CDR1 as LNHDA and CDR2 as SQIVND (reference sequence). V trimming: 5 bases; J trimming: 1 base; junction bases outside the gene matches: 4. The PCR contained 60 Vbeta and 13 Jbeta primers. Profiling relied on immunoSEQ multiplex PCR, and the TCRdb table lists in-frame clones only, not all of them. The sample includes more than 110,000 clones, under 80% seen only once; the top ten take less than 3%. The sequencing sample was made of PBMCs. This chain joins TRBV19 and TRBJ2-5, with 10 nucleotides matching TRBD1. This sequence originates from a male donor in good health and CMV-seronegative. This CDR3 is CASSSRTGGQETQYF. Here the CDR3 DNA reads TGTGCCAGTAGTTCCCGGACAGGGGGCCAAGAGACCCAGTACTTC.